These T cell receptor beta chains were read from a single sample in a study of blood T cells in healthy people across ages. One entry per CDR3 protein results from TCRdb running MiXCR on the 5' RACE reads. The table has 1,500,000 or so distinct CDR3 sequences, roughly 43% seen once. Sequenced input: blood. The origin of the receptors is a woman aged 18-29 years in good health. Both conserved end residues are part of each CDR3. The D gene is left open where the match is weak. Only some rows state a clone size, as once, few, many or a class for expanded clones.

j_call	d_call	v_call	clone_size	cdr3_nt	cdr3_aa
TRBJ1-1	.	TRBV6-5	few	TGTGCCAGCAGCCCTTCGAAGGGTAGGGGAAACACTGAAGCTTTCTTT	CASSPSKGRGNTEAFF
TRBJ1-1	TRBD1	TRBV5-1	.	TGCGCCAGCAGCTGGGGGACAGGGGGAATGAACACTGAAGCTTTCTTT	CASSWGTGGMNTEAFF
TRBJ2-3	TRBD1	TRBV29-1	few	TGCAGCGTCCCAGCAGGGGGCTACGTAGATACGCAGTATTTT	CSVPAGGYVDTQYF
TRBJ2-1	.	TRBV28	few	TGTGCCAGCAGTAGCGAGGGGACACTAACTAATGAGCAGTTCTTC	CASSSEGTLTNEQFF
TRBJ2-1	.	TRBV7-9	.	TGTGCCAGCAGCCCACCAGGGTTCTCCTACAATGAGCAGTTCTTC	CASSPPGFSYNEQFF
TRBJ1-6	.	TRBV7-2	.	TGTGCCAGCAGCTCCGGGATCCTGGGCTCACCCCTCCACTTT	CASSSGILGSPLHF
TRBJ2-7	.	TRBV30	few	TGTGCCTGGAGTGTTGACAACTCCTACGAGCAGTACTTC	CAWSVDNSYEQYF
TRBJ2-7	.	TRBV7-9	once	TGTGCCAGCAGCCCCTTCTTGGGGTACGCGCAGTACTTC	CASSPFLGYAQYF
TRBJ2-1	.	TRBV20-1	.	TGCAGTGCTCTCCCCGGGGGTCCCTACAATGAGCAGTTCTTC	CSALPGGPYNEQFF
TRBJ2-3	.	TRBV12-3/TRBV12-4	once	TGTGCCAGCACTGCGGCCCGCACAGATACGCAGTATTTT	CASTAARTDTQYF
TRBJ2-7	TRBD2	TRBV7-9	.	TGTGCCAGCAGCTTAGGGGTACGGCGGGAGACCTCCTACGAGCAGTACTTC	CASSLGVRRETSYEQYF
TRBJ2-1	TRBD1	TRBV6-5	once	TGTGCCAGCAGTTTGGGACAGGGGATAGTCAATGAGCAGTTCTTC	CASSLGQGIVNEQFF
TRBJ2-3	TRBD2	TRBV12-3/TRBV12-4	.	TGTGCCAGCAGTTTTAGACTAGCGGGAGTGGGTTGGGCAGATACGCAGTATTTT	CASSFRLAGVGWADTQYF
TRBJ2-2	.	TRBV7-2	few	TGTGCCAGCAGCTTACTTTCCGGGAACACCGGGGAGCTGTTTTTT	CASSLLSGNTGELFF
TRBJ2-5	.	TRBV12-3/TRBV12-4	.	TGTGCCAGCAGTACATACAGGTCCCAAGAGACCCAGTACTTC	CASSTYRSQETQYF
TRBJ2-7	.	TRBV7-8	.	TGCGCCAGCAGCTTAGGGGTTCCGACTACCCAAGCCTACGAGCAGTACTTC	CASSLGVPTTQAYEQYF
TRBJ1-4	.	TRBV20-1	.	TGCAGTGCTAGAGATCTGACGGAACAATATGAAAAACTGTTTTTT	CSARDLTEQYEKLFF
TRBJ2-1	.	TRBV12-3/TRBV12-4	few	TGTGCCAGCAGTCCTGCGGGGGCCAGCTACAATGAGCAGTTCTTC	CASSPAGASYNEQFF
TRBJ2-7	.	TRBV7-8	.	TGTGCCAGCAGCCCATCCAGGGGAAGGGTCCAACGGAATCCCTACGAGCAGTACTTC	CASSPSRGRVQRNPYEQYF
TRBJ2-3	.	TRBV29-1	many	TGCAGCGTCTGGCTTGGCCTCACAGATACGCAGTATTTT	CSVWLGLTDTQYF
TRBJ1-4	.	TRBV27	.	TGTGCCAGCAGCTTTTGCGAAAAACTGTTTTTT	CASSFCEKLFF
TRBJ1-2	.	TRBV5-1	.	TGCGCCAGCAGCTTGGGTACCGCCGGGTATGGCTACACCTTC	CASSLGTAGYGYTF
TRBJ2-6	.	TRBV2	.	TGTGCCAGCAGTGAGGGGCGGATCAACTCTGGGGCCAACGTCCTGACTTTC	CASSEGRINSGANVLTF
TRBJ1-1	.	TRBV29-1	.	TGCAGCGTTGAAGTGCGTGGGGCTTTCTTT	CSVEVRGAFF
TRBJ1-1	TRBD1	TRBV7-2	.	TGTGCCAGCAGCTTAGCCTTACAGGGGATGAACACTGAAGCTTTCTTT	CASSLALQGMNTEAFF
TRBJ1-2	.	TRBV6-5	few	TGTGCCAGCAGTGATGGAGAAATATATGGCTACACCTTC	CASSDGEIYGYTF
TRBJ1-6	TRBD1	TRBV7-8	few	TGTGCCAGCGGTGGACAGGGTGCGAACTCCTATAATTCACCCCTCCACTTT	CASGGQGANSYNSPLHF
TRBJ2-3	.	TRBV20-1	few	TGCAGTGCTAGAGATCTTCCACCTACCTACACAGATACGCAGTATTTT	CSARDLPPTYTDTQYF
TRBJ2-7	TRBD1	TRBV4-1	.	TGCGCCAGCAGCGCGTGGACAGGGTCCCCCTACAATGAGCAGTACTTC	CASSAWTGSPYNEQYF
TRBJ1-1	.	TRBV5-1	once	TGCGCCAGCAGCTATGGGACATACCAGAAGAACACTGAAGCTTTCTTT	CASSYGTYQKNTEAFF
TRBJ1-5	.	TRBV11-2	.	TGTGCCAGCAGCTTAGCCGATCATCAGCCCCAGCATTTT	CASSLADHQPQHF
TRBJ1-1	.	TRBV3-1	.	TGTGCCAGCAGCCAAGGCCCTTTCACTGAAGCTTTCTTT	CASSQGPFTEAFF
TRBJ1-4	.	TRBV9	.	TGTGCCAGCAGCGTAAGCCGGGCGCCCGAAAAACTGTTTTTT	CASSVSRAPEKLFF
TRBJ2-5	.	TRBV25-1	.	TGTGCCAGCAGTGAATCGCCCGGCGGGGGCGATCAAGAGACCCAGTACTTC	CASSESPGGGDQETQYF
TRBJ1-6	TRBD1	TRBV20-1	once	TGCGGTGCAAAAGGGGACAGATCTTCACCCCTCCACTTT	CGAKGDRSSPLHF
TRBJ2-1	.	TRBV29-1	.	TGCAGCGTTGAAGATCAGGAGACACTTGGCAATGAGCAGTTCTTC	CSVEDQETLGNEQFF
TRBJ1-1	.	TRBV4-1	.	TGCGCCAGCAGCCAGGAGGAGGGGGGATTGAACACTGAAGCTTTCTTT	CASSQEEGGLNTEAFF
TRBJ1-2	TRBD1	TRBV6-5	few	TGTGCCAGCAGTTACTCGACAGGGGGACTACATGGCTACACCTTC	CASSYSTGGLHGYTF
TRBJ2-1	TRBD1	TRBV5-1	.	TGCGCCAACAGCTTGGTAGGGACAGGTCACAATGAGCAGTTCTTC	CANSLVGTGHNEQFF
TRBJ1-2	.	TRBV20-1	.	TGCAGTGCCGTCGACAGGAACTATGGCTACACCTTC	CSAVDRNYGYTF
TRBJ2-3	.	TRBV12-3/TRBV12-4	few	TGTGCCAGCAGTTCGGGGGCAGGGTGGTCAGATACGCAGTATTTT	CASSSGAGWSDTQYF
TRBJ2-1	.	TRBV21-1	.	TGTGCCAGCAGCAAAAGTAGGCGGGAGTACCTGTACGATGAGCAGTTCTTC	CASSKSRREYLYDEQFF
TRBJ2-3	.	TRBV18	.	TGTGCCAGCTCACCCCGGGCACCCAGAACAGATACGCAGTATTTT	CASSPRAPRTDTQYF
TRBJ2-6	.	TRBV20-1	.	TGTAGTGCCAATTCCCGGCCTGGGGCCAACGTCCTGACTTTC	CSANSRPGANVLTF
TRBJ2-7	TRBD2	TRBV20-1	.	TGCAGTGCTAGAGGGGAGGGCCAGTACAATGAGCAGTACTTC	CSARGEGQYNEQYF
TRBJ2-5	TRBD1	TRBV2	.	TGTGCCAGCAGCGACGACAGGGCCCAAGAGACCCAGTACTTC	CASSDDRAQETQYF
TRBJ2-3	TRBD2	TRBV10-3	few	TGTGCCATCAGTGCGGCTAGCGGGACCACAGATACGCAGTATTTT	CAISAASGTTDTQYF
TRBJ1-5	.	TRBV4-1	.	TGCGCCAGCAGCCAAGATGTGGGGATCTATAGCAATCAGCCCCAGCATTTT	CASSQDVGIYSNQPQHF
TRBJ2-7	.	TRBV10-2	.	TGTGCCAGCAGCTCAAGGGCCCACTACGAGCAGTACTTC	CASSSRAHYEQYF
TRBJ2-1	TRBD2	TRBV7-8	.	TGTGCCAGCAGCCCCGGGGGGAATAGGAATGAGCAGTTCTTC	CASSPGGNRNEQFF
TRBJ1-5	.	TRBV2	.	TGTGCCAGCAGTGAGAGTACTAGGGGCAATCAGCCCCAGCATTTT	CASSESTRGNQPQHF
TRBJ2-5	TRBD2	TRBV7-7	.	TGTGCTAGCAGCTTAGGGCTCGGGGGGGCCTACCAAGAGACCCAGTACTTC	CASSLGLGGAYQETQYF
TRBJ1-3	.	TRBV27	.	TGTGCCAGCAGCTATCCTCATAAGGGTCGTTATCTCTTTTGCTCTGGAAACACCATATATTTT	CASSYPHKGRYLFCSGNTIYF
TRBJ2-7	.	TRBV20-1	.	TGCAGTGCTAGAGATGGCGGGCTAGCTAACAATGAGCAGTACTTC	CSARDGGLANNEQYF
TRBJ1-2	TRBD1	TRBV5-1	.	TGCGCCAGCAGCTTGGCCGGGGGACAGGACTATGGCTACACCTTC	CASSLAGGQDYGYTF